Listed below are T cell receptor beta chains from one sample, sequenced in a study of blood T cell repertoires in COVID-19. The protocol was immunoSEQ multiplex PCR, while the TCRdb copy is restricted to in-frame clones and leaves out a portion. The table records 300,000 or so clones, around 90% of them present only once. The sample was peripheral blood. These receptors came from a man aged 65-85 years with acute or convalescent COVID-19. Each CDR3 is given with its conserved first and last residue. D genes are given only for firm matches. Where a row states a size, it is once, few, many or the class of an expanded clone; other rows omit it.

TRBV7-3	-	TRBJ2-7	-	TGTGCCAGCAGCTCAGATTGGGGGGGCCCGGACGAGCAGTACTTC	CASSSDWGGPDEQYF
TRBV2	-	TRBJ2-7	-	TGTGCCAGCAGTGCCCACAGGGAGGGCGAGCAGTACTTC	CASSAHREGEQYF
TRBV6-6	-	TRBJ2-7	-	TGTGCCAGCAGGACAGCAACCTACGAGCAGTACTTC	CASRTATYEQYF
TRBV5-6	-	TRBJ2-2	-	TGTGCCAGCAGTACTGGGCTCAACACCGGGGAGCTGTTTTTT	CASSTGLNTGELFF
TRBV11-2	-	TRBJ2-1	TRBD2	TGTGCCAGCAGTCGATCGGGAGGGGCACACAATGAGCAGTTCTTC	CASSRSGGAHNEQFF
TRBV5-6	-	TRBJ2-7	TRBD1	TGTGCCAGCAGCTCCGTCGGGACAGGGGAACACGAGCAGTACTTC	CASSSVGTGEHEQYF
TRBV5-6	-	TRBJ1-1	TRBD1	TGTGCCAGCAGCGAGACAGGGGGCTTGGAAAATGAAGCTTTCTTT	CASSETGGLENEAFF
TRBV6-1	-	TRBJ2-7	TRBD1	TGTGCCAGCAGTGAAGCCCCCACGACAGGGTACGAGCAGTACTTC	CASSEAPTTGYEQYF
TRBV4-2	few	TRBJ2-2	-	TGTGCCAGCAGCCAAGAAAGACAGCTTAACACCGGGGAGCTGTTTTTT	CASSQERQLNTGELFF
TRBV15	-	TRBJ2-6	-	TGTGCCACCAGCAGAGAAAGTTCAGGAGGTGGGGCCAACGTCCTGACTTTC	CATSRESSGGGANVLTF
TRBV29-1	-	TRBJ2-5	TRBD1	TGCAGCGTTGGACTACAGGGGGCACGGGAGACCCAGTACTTC	CSVGLQGARETQYF
TRBV7-9	-	TRBJ1-2	TRBD1	TGTGCCAGCAGCACTACCTCCAGGGGGCGCATCTATGGCTACACCTTC	CASSTTSRGRIYGYTF
TRBV14	-	TRBJ2-1	-	TGTGCCAGCAGCCAAACGGCCGGGGCCTACAATGAGCAGTTCTTC	CASSQTAGAYNEQFF
TRBV7-3	few	TRBJ2-3	TRBD1	TGTGCCAGCAGCCTTACAGGGGGATGGGCAGATACGCAGTATTTT	CASSLTGGWADTQYF
TRBV4-3	-	TRBJ1-2	-	TGCGCCAGCAGCCAAGAACAGTCCAGATCATTAGTGGACACCTTC	CASSQEQSRSLVDTF
TRBV20-1	-	TRBJ2-7	TRBD2	TGCAGTGCTAGTAGAGCGGGGGGAACCTACGAGCAGTACTTC	CSASRAGGTYEQYF
TRBV5-5	-	TRBJ1-1	TRBD1	TGTGCCAGCAGCTTGGCAGGGGGCGGGACTGAAGCTTTCTTT	CASSLAGGGTEAFF
TRBV6-2/TRBV6-3	once	TRBJ1-4	-	TGTGCCAGCAGTGGCTTCCAGGGCGGCCAAAATGAAAAACTGTTTTTT	CASSGFQGGQNEKLFF
TRBV6-2/TRBV6-3	-	TRBJ2-5	TRBD1	TGTGCCAGCAGTTGGGGACAGGGCCCCCAAGAGACCCAGTACTTC	CASSWGQGPQETQYF
TRBV7-6	-	TRBJ2-2	-	TGTGCCAGCAGCTCCGGCGGGACAGCGGTCACAGGGGAGCTGTTTTTT	CASSSGGTAVTGELFF
TRBV5-1	-	TRBJ1-1	TRBD1	TGCGCCAGCAGCTTGGTCTGGGACAGGTCCACTGAAGCTTTCTTT	CASSLVWDRSTEAFF
TRBV7-2	many	TRBJ1-2	TRBD1	TGTGCCAGCAGCTTAAAAGGACAGGGCTTATTGCATGGCTACACCTTC	CASSLKGQGLLHGYTF
TRBV18	-	TRBJ1-3	TRBD1	TGTGCCAGCTCAACAGAGACAGGGGGAAACACCATATATTTT	CASSTETGGNTIYF
TRBV19	-	TRBJ2-1	-	TGTGCCAGCTCAGAAAGCTCCTACAATGAGCAGTTCTTC	CASSESSYNEQFF
TRBV7-2	-	TRBJ2-1	-	TGTGCCAGCAGCCTCAAGGGTACGGGAGTCTGGGATGAGCAGTTCTTC	CASSLKGTGVWDEQFF
TRBV19	-	TRBJ1-6	-	TGTGCCAGTAGTATTTCGGGTCGGAATTCACCCCTCCACTTT	CASSISGRNSPLHF
TRBV30	-	TRBJ1-6	TRBD1	TGTGCCTGGAGTGAGACAGGGTTCGATTCACCCCTCCACTTT	CAWSETGFDSPLHF
TRBV18	-	TRBJ1-1	-	TGTGCCAGCTCACCAATAACAGACAACCCCCCTGTAGGCAACACTGAAGCTTTCTTT	CASSPITDNPPVGNTEAFF
TRBV30	once	TRBJ1-2	TRBD1	TGTGCCTGGAGCCTAAGAGGACAGGGGGGAGATAATTATGGCTACACCTTC	CAWSLRGQGGDNYGYTF
TRBV9	-	TRBJ1-3	-	TGTGCCAGCAGCGCCGCGGACAGTGGAAACACCATATATTTT	CASSAADSGNTIYF
TRBV6-5	-	TRBJ1-1	TRBD1	TGTGCCAGCAATAGACAGGGGTGGGTGAACACTGAAGCTTTCTTT	CASNRQGWVNTEAFF
TRBV21-1	-	TRBJ2-1	-	-	CASSSVAGGAHNEQFF
TRBV19	-	TRBJ2-4	-	TGTGCCAGTAGTATACAGGGACACCCAAACATTCAGTACTTC	CASSIQGHPNIQYF
TRBV19	-	TRBJ1-1	-	TGTGCCAGTAGTCCCGGGCCGGGGAGAGGCGCTGAAGCTTTCTTT	CASSPGPGRGAEAFF
TRBV10-3	many	TRBJ1-2	-	TGTGCCATCAGGCCCCAGTACCTTACCTCTAACTATGGCTACACCTTC	CAIRPQYLTSNYGYTF
TRBV30	-	TRBJ1-3	-	TGTGCCTGGGACAGCATCTCTGGAAACACCATATATTTT	CAWDSISGNTIYF
TRBV21-1	-	TRBJ2-2	-	TGTGCCAGCAGCAAAGATGGTACTAGCCGAAGCACCGGGGAGCTGTTTTTT	CASSKDGTSRSTGELFF
TRBV5-1	-	TRBJ2-5	TRBD1	TGCGCCAGCAGCTTTGGTCCCGGGACAGTCCAAGAGACCCAGTACTTC	CASSFGPGTVQETQYF
TRBV28	-	TRBJ1-3	-	TGTGCCAGCAGTTTAGCCTCCGCGGGGGTAAACACCATATATTTT	CASSLASAGVNTIYF
TRBV28	-	TRBJ1-4	TRBD1	TGTGCCAGCAGCTCATCGAGGACAGGGGACGAAAAACTGTTTTTT	CASSSSRTGDEKLFF
TRBV19	few	TRBJ2-1	TRBD1	TGTGCCAGTAGCCAAGACAGGGGGCTTAGGATTGAGCAGTTCTTC	CASSQDRGLRIEQFF
TRBV7-2	-	TRBJ1-4	-	TGTGCCAGCAGCGCCGGACAGACAACTAATGAAAAACTGTTTTTT	CASSAGQTTNEKLFF